The sequence of this T cell receptor beta chain was determined in a study of OX40 agonist ivuxolimab in advanced cancers. Study-wide context: Head and neck, renal cell, melanoma or hepatocellular carcinoma were the cancers that dose-escalation patients had.

Sequencing was performed with immunoSEQ multiplex PCR; in TCRdb, only in-frame clones are kept and a portion is missing. Here the sample spans tens of thousands of clones, approximately 86% being singletons. The CDR3 has 15 residues. V lost 5 bases, J lost 7 bases, and 17 bases lay in between. Germline-derived CDR1 and CDR2 are MNHNS and SASEGT. The source was CD4+ or CD8+ T cells sorted from blood, collected in a trial of the OX40 agonist ivuxolimab. The receptor comes from an adult with an advanced solid tumor such as melanoma, head and neck, liver or kidney cancer. The rearrangement joins TRBV6-1 to TRBJ1-4; a weak D match, TRBD1 (5 bases). CDR3 sequence reads: CASSPRTRTSEKLFF. The CDR3 nucleotides read TGTGCCAGCAGTCCGAGGACGCGGACAAGTGAAAAACTGTTTTTT.